Below, one TCR beta chain is given with its context. The antigen is undetermined. The data originate from a study of shared clonotypes between healthy human individuals. Study-wide background: Researchers assigned three CD4 naive, three CD4 memory, two CD8 naive and one CD8 memory plate to each donor. Overall study results and limits: Shared across a few donors were about 4.6% of the naive CD4 clonotypes. Memory subsets had estimated richness that was generally smaller than that of naive subsets.

In the authors' methods: Filtering differed since immunoSEQ provided only junctions, with no quality scores. Only in-frame clones appear in the TCRdb table, and some are missing; sequencing was by immunoSEQ multiplex PCR. V, J and clone size are those of that table, while D and trimming were read from the DNA. Of about 2.4 million clones listed, around nine tenths are singletons. The sample taken for sequencing was naive CD4+ T cells sorted from blood. Subset in this sample: CD45RA+ positively selected. The clonotype originates from a man younger than 35 in good health.

The CDR3 DNA reads as TGTGCCACCAGCAGGGACCGTGGGGCGGGCACAGATACGCAGTATTTT. Translated, it gives CATSRDRGAGTDTQYF. This chain joins TRBV15 and TRBJ2-3; D may be TRBD1 (5 bases). In germline, CDR1 is LNHNV, CDR2 YYDKDF (reference sequence). The V gene lost 3 bases and the J gene lost 1 base, with 14 bases spanning the gap. The length of the CDR3 is 16 residues.